The next 20 T cell receptor beta chains were all read from a single sample in a study of T cell responses to AZD1222 COVID-19 vaccine. Clones were read by immunoSEQ multiplex PCR, and TCRdb kept only the in-frame ones, dropping some. The sample comprises some 150,000 clones, under 95% of which are singletons, and 4.4% rests with the top ten. The specimen comprised peripheral blood, sampled on day 0 of MenACWY control vaccination. The receptors here all came from an adult in good health.

The chain combines TRBV4-1 with TRBJ1-1; 7 bases match TRBD1. The CDR3 extends over 17 amino acids. The germline CDR1 and CDR2 sequences are MGHRA and YSYEKL. V was pared by 3 bases and J by 1 base, with 11 bases of the junction left unmatched. CDR3 DNA: TGCGCCAGCAGCCAGAAACTGACAGGGAGGCCGAACACTGAAGCTTTCTTT. This sequence encodes CASSQKLTGRPNTEAFF.

This clone was recorded once. This chain joins TRBV6-1 and TRBJ2-2; D not certain. Trimming cost V 3 bases and J 5 bases, with 10 bases left between them. Per germline, CDR1 MNHNS and CDR2 SASEGT. The CDR3 length is 14 residues. The CDR3 loop is CASSDMGKTGELFF. CDR3 bases: TGTGCCAGCAGTGACATGGGGAAGACCGGGGAGCTGTTTTTT.

The chain recombines TRBV18 with TRBJ2-1; TRBD2 matches 9 bases. Germline V gene data show CDR1 as KGHSH and CDR2 as LQKENI. The CDR3 runs to 14 residues. V lost 3 bases and J lost 6; bases outside the gene matches: 3. CDR3 loop: CASSPASGANEQFF. The CDR3, as DNA: TGTGCCAGCTCACCGGCTAGCGGGGCCAATGAGCAGTTCTTC. Together with reference TRBV18 and TRBJ2-1, the CDR3 gives the full variable domain: NAGVMQNPRHLVRRRGQEARLRCSPMKGHSHVYWYRQLPEEGLKFMVYLQKENIIDESGMPKERFSAEFPKEGPSILRIQQVVRGDSAAYFCASSPASGANEQFFGPGTRLTVL.

The rearrangement joins TRBV19 to TRBJ1-5; the D is unclear. The V gene lost 7 bases and the J gene lost 0 bases, with 10 bases spanning the gap. The CDR3 totals 14 residues. CDR1 LNHDA and CDR2 SQIVND come from the germline V gene (reference sequence). This chain's CDR3 is CASTKGPSNQPQHF. For the CDR3, the DNA is TGTGCCAGTACCAAAGGACCTAGCAATCAGCCCCAGCATTTT.

This rearrangement joins TRBV10-2 to TRBJ1-1, with D perhaps matching TRBD1 (6 bases). Germline CDR1 and CDR2: WSHSY and SAAADI. The germline V and J ends were trimmed by 8 bases and 5 bases, with 12 bases remaining between them. This CDR3 is 12 amino acids long. The CDR3 loop is CASLGGQTEAFF. Here the CDR3 DNA reads TGCGCCAGCCTGGGGGGCCAGACTGAAGCTTTCTTT.

The rearrangement joins TRBV3-1 (or the pseudogene TRBV3-2) to TRBJ2-7; D ambiguous. The ends were cut back, 3 bases at V and 3 bases at J, with 9 bases in the middle. Germline loops: CDR1 LGHDT, CDR2 YNNKEL (reference sequence). The CDR3 has 13 amino acids. CDR3 protein: CASSQDVDYEQYF. CDR3 bases: TGTGCCAGCAGCCAGGACGTGGACTACGAGCAGTACTTC.

The rearrangement links TRBV30 to TRBJ1-5, with D possibly being TRBD1 (5 bases). CDR3 length: 13 residues. Trimming pared 1 base from V and 4 bases from J, leaving 8 bases between. In germline, CDR1 is GTSNPN, CDR2 SVGIG (reference sequence). The CDR3 DNA is TGTGCCTGGAGTGGGGACGGGAATCAGCCCCAGCATTTT. It is translated as CAWSGDGNQPQHF.

For the CDR3, the DNA is TGTGCCAGTAGTATCGACAGGGAGGACGGTCCCCAGCATTTT. Protein product: CASSIDREDGPQHF. The J gene is TRBJ1-5, the V gene TRBV19; TRBD1 matches at 7 bases. In germline, CDR1 is LNHDA, CDR2 SQIVND (reference sequence). CDR3 length: 14 residues. V was pared by 3 bases and J by 10 bases, with 9 bases of the junction left unmatched.

The V gene is TRBV29-1, the J gene TRBJ1-2; D perhaps matches TRBD1 (6 bases). CDR1 SQVTM and CDR2 ANQGSEA come from the germline V gene. This CDR3 is built from 13 residues. Trimming stripped 7 bases from V and 6 bases from J, with 18 bases between. CDR3 in DNA: TGCAGCGCCGAAGGGGGGCGAAGGAATGGCTACACCTTC. Amino acids: CSAEGGRRNGYTF.

The chain couples TRBV5-1 to TRBJ1-2, with a possible D match to TRBD1 (5 bases). This CDR3 contains 13 residues. V lost 7 bases and J 1 base, leaving 11 bases between the germline ends. From germline, CDR1 is SGHRS and CDR2 YFSETQ. The chain's CDR3 is CASQPQGNYGYTF. CDR3 in DNA: TGCGCCAGCCAGCCCCAGGGTAACTATGGCTACACCTTC.

The chain combines TRBV6-5 with TRBJ1-2; TRBD1 is a possible D gene (5 bases). The V end was cut by 6 bases, the J end by 3 bases, with 14 bases between. The length of the CDR3 is 14 residues. Germline V lookup: CDR1 MNHEY, CDR2 SVGAGI. In nucleotides, the CDR3 is TGTGCCAGCAGCGGGACCTTCCGGGACTATGGCTACACCTTC. Protein: CASSGTFRDYGYTF.

CDR3 sequence: CAWRRTSGSYNEQFF. CDR3 DNA sequence: TGTGCCTGGAGGAGGACTAGCGGGTCCTACAATGAGCAGTTCTTC. The chain has TRBV30 and TRBJ2-1; TRBD2 matches 11 bases. V dropped 3 bases and J dropped 1; count of bases not matched to a gene: 2. The CDR3 spans 15 residues. From germline, CDR1 is GTSNPN and CDR2 SVGIG (reference sequence).

The chain employs TRBV7-6 and TRBJ2-5, with D perhaps TRBD1 or TRBD2 (5 bases each). The V gene's germline CDR1 is SGHVS and CDR2 FNYEAQ. V was shortened by 1 base and J by 11 bases, with 17 bases between the two germline ends. The CDR3 consists of 14 residues. In DNA, the CDR3 is TGTGCCAGCAGCTTAGGGACTCAGGGCGAGATTCAGTACTTC. Translated, it gives CASSLGTQGEIQYF.

This clone was found once. The gene calls are TRBV3-1 (or the pseudogene TRBV3-2) and TRBJ2-7; D gene uncertain. The CDR3 is made up of 15 amino acids. Germline lookup yields CDR1 LGHDT and CDR2 YNNKEL (reference sequence). V lost 0 bases and J 3 bases, leaving 12 bases between the germline ends. This CDR3 is CASSQEGGINYEQYF. The CDR3 region has the DNA TGTGCCAGCAGCCAAGAAGGCGGCATTAACTACGAGCAGTACTTC.

In its sample, this clone was seen once. V gene TRBV27 combines with J gene TRBJ1-5; D is uncertain. CDR1 and CDR2 from the germline V gene are MNHEY and SMNVEV (reference sequence). The V gene lost 8 bases and the J gene lost 2 bases, with 13 bases spanning the gap. The CDR3 length is 14 residues. This CDR3 is CASGLQLGNQPQHF. In nucleotides, the CDR3 is TGTGCCAGCGGACTCCAATTAGGCAATCAGCCCCAGCATTTT.

This clone was detected only once. This rearrangement joins TRBV25-1 to TRBJ1-4, with D hard to call. Trimming cost V 4 bases and J 1 base, with 10 bases left between them. CDR1 MGHDK and CDR2 SYGVNS come from the germline V gene. This CDR3 comprises 15 residues. In DNA, the CDR3 is TGTGCCAGCAGTGCCATTTGGCTAACTAATGAAAAACTGTTTTTT. Translating gives CASSAIWLTNEKLFF.

The genes are TRBV5-1 and TRBJ1-4, with a weak D call TRBD1 (5 bases). Trimming pared 3 bases from V and 6 bases from J, leaving 15 bases between. The CDR3 runs 15 residues. The germline V gene has CDR1 SGHRS and CDR2 YFSETQ. In DNA, the CDR3 is TGCGCCAGCAGCTGGGGCTCAGGGCAGGATGAAAAACTGTTTTTT. Translated, it gives CASSWGSGQDEKLFF.

The V and J genes are TRBV30 and TRBJ2-7; the D call may be TRBD1 or TRBD2 (5 bases each). Germline-derived CDR1 and CDR2 are GTSNPN and SVGIG (reference sequence). The CDR3 extends over 15 amino acids. V was cut by 0 bases and J by 5 bases, with 17 bases left in between. CDR3 in amino acids: CAWSVGTSKQDEQYF. CDR3 nucleotides: TGTGCCTGGAGTGTCGGGACCTCCAAGCAAGACGAGCAGTACTTC.

The chain couples TRBV9 to TRBJ2-3; no firm D call. From germline, CDR1 is SGDLS and CDR2 YYNGEE. CDR3 length equals 14 residues. V lost 4 bases and J 4 bases, leaving 13 bases between the germline ends. The CDR3 loop is CASSSANWADTQYF. CDR3 DNA sequence: TGTGCCAGCAGCTCAGCGAATTGGGCAGATACGCAGTATTTT.

The chain couples TRBV15 to TRBJ2-3, with 7 bases identical to TRBD2. The CDR3 is 14 amino acids. J gave up 4 bases and V 7 bases, and 8 bases lay outside the gene matches. Germline loops: CDR1 LNHNV, CDR2 YYDKDF (reference sequence). In nucleotides, the CDR3 is TGTGCCACCACGCCCGGGAGGTACGCAGATACGCAGTATTTT. Amino acid sequence: CATTPGRYADTQYF. Full variable domain (remainder filled in from reference TRBV15 and TRBJ2-3): DAMVIQNPRYQVTQFGKPVTLSCSQTLNHNVMYWYQQKSSQAPKLLFHYYDKDFNNEADTPDNFQSRRPNTSFCFLDIRSPGLGDTAMYLCATTPGRYADTQYFGPGTRLTVL.